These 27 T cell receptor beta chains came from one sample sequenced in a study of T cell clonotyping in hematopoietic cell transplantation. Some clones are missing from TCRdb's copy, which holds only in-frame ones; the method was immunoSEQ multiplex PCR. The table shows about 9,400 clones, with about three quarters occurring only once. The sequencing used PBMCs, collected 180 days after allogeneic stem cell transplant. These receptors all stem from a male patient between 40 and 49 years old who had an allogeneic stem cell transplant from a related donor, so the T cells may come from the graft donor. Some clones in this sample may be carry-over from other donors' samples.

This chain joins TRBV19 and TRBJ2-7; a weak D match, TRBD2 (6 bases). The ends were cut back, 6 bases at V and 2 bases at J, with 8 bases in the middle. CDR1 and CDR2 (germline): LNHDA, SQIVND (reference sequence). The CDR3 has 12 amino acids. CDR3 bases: TGTGCCAGTAGGGGACTGGCCTACGAGCAGTACTTC. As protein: CASRGLAYEQYF.

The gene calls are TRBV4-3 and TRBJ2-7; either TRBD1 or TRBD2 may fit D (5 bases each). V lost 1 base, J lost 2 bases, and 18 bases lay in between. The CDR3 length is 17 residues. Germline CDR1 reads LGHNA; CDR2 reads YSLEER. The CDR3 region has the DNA TGCGCCAGCAGCCAAGGTGTTGGGGGTCACCGGACCTACGAGCAGTACTTC. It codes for CASSQGVGGHRTYEQYF.

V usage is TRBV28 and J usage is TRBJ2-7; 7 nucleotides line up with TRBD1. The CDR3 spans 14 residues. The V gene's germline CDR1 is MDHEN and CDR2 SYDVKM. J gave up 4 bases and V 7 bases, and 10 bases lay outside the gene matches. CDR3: CASTRQGGNYEQYF. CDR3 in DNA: TGTGCCAGCACCAGACAGGGTGGGAATTACGAGCAGTACTTC.

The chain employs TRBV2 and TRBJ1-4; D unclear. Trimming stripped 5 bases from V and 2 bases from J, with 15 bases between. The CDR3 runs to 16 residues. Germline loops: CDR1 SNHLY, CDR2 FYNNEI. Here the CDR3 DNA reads TGTGCCAGCAGTCTTCAAGGACTCCTTACTAATGAAAAACTGTTTTTT. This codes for CASSLQGLLTNEKLFF.

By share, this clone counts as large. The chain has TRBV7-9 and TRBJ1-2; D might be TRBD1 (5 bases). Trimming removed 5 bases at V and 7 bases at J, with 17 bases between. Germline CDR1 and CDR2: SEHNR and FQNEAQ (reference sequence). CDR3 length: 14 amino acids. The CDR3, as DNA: TGTGCCAGCAGCACCTCCGCGGCCACAGGTGGCTACACCTTC. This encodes CASSTSAATGGYTF.

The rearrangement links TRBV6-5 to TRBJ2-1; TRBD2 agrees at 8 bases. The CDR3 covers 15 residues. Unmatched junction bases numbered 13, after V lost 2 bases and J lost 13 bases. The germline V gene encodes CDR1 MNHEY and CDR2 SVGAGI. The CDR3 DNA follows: TGTGCCAGCAGTTACGGCCTAGCGGGCCCGTATAATCAGTTCTTC. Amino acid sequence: CASSYGLAGPYNQFF.

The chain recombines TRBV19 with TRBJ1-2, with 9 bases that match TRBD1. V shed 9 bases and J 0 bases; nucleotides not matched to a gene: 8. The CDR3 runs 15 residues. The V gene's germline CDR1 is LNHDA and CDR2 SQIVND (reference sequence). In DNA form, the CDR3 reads TGTGCCAGCAGGACAGGGGCCCAACCTAACTATGGCTACACCTTC. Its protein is CASRTGAQPNYGYTF. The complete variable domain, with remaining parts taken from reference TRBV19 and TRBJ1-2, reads DGGITQSPKYLFRKEGQNVTLSCEQNLNHDAMYWYRQDPGQGLRLIYYSQIVNDFQKGDIAEGYSVSREKKESFPLTVTSAQKNPTAFYLCASRTGAQPNYGYTFGSGTRLTVV.

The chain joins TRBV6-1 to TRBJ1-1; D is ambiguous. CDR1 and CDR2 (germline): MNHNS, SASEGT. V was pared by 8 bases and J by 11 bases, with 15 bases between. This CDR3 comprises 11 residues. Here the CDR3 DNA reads TGTGCCAGCCTAGAGGTCATGAAGGCTTTCTTT. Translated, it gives CASLEVMKAFF.

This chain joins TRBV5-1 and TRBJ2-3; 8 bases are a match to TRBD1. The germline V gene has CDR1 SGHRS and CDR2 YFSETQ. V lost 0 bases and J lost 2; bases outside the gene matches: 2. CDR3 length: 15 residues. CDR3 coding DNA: TGCGCCAGCAGCTTGGGGGACAGGTTCACAGATACGCAGTATTTT. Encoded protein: CASSLGDRFTDTQYF.

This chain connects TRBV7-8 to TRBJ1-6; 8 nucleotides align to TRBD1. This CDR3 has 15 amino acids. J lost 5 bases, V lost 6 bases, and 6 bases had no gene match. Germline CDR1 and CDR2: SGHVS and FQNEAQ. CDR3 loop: CASSYRTGNNSPLHF. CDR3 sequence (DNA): TGTGCCAGCAGTTACCGGACAGGGAATAATTCACCCCTCCACTTT.

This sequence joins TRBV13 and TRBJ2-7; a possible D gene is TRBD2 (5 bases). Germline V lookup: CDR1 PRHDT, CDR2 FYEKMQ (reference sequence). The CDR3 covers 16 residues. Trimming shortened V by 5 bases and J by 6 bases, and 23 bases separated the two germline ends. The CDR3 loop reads CASSRSGSGAVTEQYF. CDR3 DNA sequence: TGTGCCAGCAGCCGCAGCGGAAGCGGCGCGGTTACCGAGCAGTACTTC.

The CDR3 spells CASSPGGTRVYEQYF. The CDR3 DNA follows: TGTGCCAGCAGCCCAGGTGGGACTAGGGTCTACGAGCAGTACTTC. The chain recombines TRBV7-2 with TRBJ2-7; 8 bases align to TRBD2. The germline V gene encodes CDR1 SGHTA and CDR2 FQGNSA. V trimming: 5 bases; J trimming: 3 bases; junction bases outside the gene matches: 9. The CDR3 length is 15 residues.

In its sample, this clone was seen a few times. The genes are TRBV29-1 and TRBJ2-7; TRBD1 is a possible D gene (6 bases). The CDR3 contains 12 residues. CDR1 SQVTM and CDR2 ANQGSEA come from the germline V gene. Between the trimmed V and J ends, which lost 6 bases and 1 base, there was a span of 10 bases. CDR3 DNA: TGCAGCGTAGAAACAGGGTCCTACGAGCAGTACTTC. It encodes CSVETGSYEQYF.

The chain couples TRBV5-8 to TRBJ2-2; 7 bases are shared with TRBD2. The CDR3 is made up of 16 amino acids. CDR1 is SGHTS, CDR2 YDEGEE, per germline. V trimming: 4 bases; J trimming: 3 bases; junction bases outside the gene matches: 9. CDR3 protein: CASSTLAGEYTGELFF. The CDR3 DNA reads TGTGCCAGCAGCACCCTCGCGGGAGAATACACCGGGGAGCTGTTTTTT.

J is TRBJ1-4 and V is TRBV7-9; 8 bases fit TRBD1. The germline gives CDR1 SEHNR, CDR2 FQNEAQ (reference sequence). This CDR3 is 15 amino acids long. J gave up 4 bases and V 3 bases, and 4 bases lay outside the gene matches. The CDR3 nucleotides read TGTGCCAGCAGCTTGTGGACAGGGATTAATGAAAAACTGTTTTTT. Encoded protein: CASSLWTGINEKLFF.

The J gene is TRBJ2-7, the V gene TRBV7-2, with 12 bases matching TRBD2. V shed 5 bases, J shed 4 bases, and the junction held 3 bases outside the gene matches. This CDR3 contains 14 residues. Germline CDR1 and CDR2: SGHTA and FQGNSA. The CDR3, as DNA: TGTGCCAGCAGCGCTAGCGGGGGGGCGTACGAGCAGTACTTC. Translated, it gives CASSASGGAYEQYF.

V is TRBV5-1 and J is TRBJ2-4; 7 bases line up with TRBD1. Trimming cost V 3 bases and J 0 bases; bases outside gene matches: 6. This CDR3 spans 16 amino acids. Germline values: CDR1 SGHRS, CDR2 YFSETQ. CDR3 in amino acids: CASSSGTDLAKNIQYF. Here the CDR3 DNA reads TGCGCCAGCAGCTCTGGGACAGATCTAGCCAAAAACATTCAGTACTTC.

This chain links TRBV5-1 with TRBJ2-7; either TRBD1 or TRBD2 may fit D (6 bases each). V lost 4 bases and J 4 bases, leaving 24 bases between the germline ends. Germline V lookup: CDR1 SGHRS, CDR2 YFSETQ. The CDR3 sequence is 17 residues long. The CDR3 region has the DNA TGCGCCAGCAGCGGTACCGGGACACGTATTGGGACTTACGAGCAGTACTTC. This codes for CASSGTGTRIGTYEQYF.

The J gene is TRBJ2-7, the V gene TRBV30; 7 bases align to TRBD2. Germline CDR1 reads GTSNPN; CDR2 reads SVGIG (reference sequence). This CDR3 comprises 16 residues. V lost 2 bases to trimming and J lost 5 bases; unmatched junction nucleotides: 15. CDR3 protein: CAWSTPEGLSGDEQYF. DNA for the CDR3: TGTGCCTGGAGTACCCCAGAGGGACTAAGCGGGGACGAGCAGTACTTC.

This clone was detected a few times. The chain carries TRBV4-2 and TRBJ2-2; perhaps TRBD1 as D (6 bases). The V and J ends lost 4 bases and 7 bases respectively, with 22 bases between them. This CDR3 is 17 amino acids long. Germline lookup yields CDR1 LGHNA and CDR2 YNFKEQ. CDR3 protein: CASSPYHLQGSYGELFF. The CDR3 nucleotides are TGTGCCAGCAGCCCGTACCATTTGCAGGGGTCGTACGGGGAGCTGTTTTTT.

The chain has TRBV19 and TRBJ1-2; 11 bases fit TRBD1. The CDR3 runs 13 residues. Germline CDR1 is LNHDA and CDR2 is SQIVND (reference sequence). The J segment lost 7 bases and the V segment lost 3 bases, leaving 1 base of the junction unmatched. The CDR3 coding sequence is TGTGCCAGTAGTATGGACAGGGGGCCTGGCTACACCTTC. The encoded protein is CASSMDRGPGYTF.

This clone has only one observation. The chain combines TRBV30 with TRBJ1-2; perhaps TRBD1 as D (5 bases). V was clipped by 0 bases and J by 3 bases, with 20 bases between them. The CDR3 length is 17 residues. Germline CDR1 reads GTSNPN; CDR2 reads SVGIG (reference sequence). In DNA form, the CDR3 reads TGTGCCTGGAGTGTACGGTTGGGGACCCCAGGCCACTATGGCTACACCTTC. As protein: CAWSVRLGTPGHYGYTF.

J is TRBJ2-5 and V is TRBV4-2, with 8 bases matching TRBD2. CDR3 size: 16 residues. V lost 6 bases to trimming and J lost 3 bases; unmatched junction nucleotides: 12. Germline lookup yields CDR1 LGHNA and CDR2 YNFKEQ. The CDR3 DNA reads TGTGCCAGCAGTCATGGGAGCGGGGGTTGGGAAGAGACCCAGTACTTC. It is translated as CASSHGSGGWEETQYF.

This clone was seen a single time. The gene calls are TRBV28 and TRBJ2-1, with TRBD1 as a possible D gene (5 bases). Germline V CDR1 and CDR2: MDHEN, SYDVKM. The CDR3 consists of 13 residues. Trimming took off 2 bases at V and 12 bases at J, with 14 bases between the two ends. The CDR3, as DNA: TGTGCCAGCAGTTTACGCGCCCGGCAGGGGCAGTTCTTC. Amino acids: CASSLRARQGQFF.

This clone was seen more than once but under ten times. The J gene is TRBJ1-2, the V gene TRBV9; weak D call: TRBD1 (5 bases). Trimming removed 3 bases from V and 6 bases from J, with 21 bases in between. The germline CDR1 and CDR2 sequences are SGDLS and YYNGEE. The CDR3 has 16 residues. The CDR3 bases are TGTGCCAGCAGCGCCCCCCTGGGGGGAGAACGCCATGGCTACACCTTC. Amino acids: CASSAPLGGERHGYTF.

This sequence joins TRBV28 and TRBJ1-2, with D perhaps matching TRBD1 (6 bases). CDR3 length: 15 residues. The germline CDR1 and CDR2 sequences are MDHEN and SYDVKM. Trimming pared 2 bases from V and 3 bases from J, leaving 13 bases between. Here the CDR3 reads CASSLGSTGHYGYTF. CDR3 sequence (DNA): TGTGCCAGCAGTTTAGGTTCAACAGGGCACTATGGCTACACCTTC.

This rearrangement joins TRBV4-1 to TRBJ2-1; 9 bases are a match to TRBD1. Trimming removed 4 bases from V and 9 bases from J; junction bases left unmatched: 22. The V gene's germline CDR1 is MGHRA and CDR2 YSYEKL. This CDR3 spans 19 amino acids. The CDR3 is CASSPLDPAGTGSFGEQFF. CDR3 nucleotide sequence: TGCGCCAGCAGCCCTTTAGACCCGGCCGGGACAGGGTCTTTCGGTGAGCAGTTCTTC.